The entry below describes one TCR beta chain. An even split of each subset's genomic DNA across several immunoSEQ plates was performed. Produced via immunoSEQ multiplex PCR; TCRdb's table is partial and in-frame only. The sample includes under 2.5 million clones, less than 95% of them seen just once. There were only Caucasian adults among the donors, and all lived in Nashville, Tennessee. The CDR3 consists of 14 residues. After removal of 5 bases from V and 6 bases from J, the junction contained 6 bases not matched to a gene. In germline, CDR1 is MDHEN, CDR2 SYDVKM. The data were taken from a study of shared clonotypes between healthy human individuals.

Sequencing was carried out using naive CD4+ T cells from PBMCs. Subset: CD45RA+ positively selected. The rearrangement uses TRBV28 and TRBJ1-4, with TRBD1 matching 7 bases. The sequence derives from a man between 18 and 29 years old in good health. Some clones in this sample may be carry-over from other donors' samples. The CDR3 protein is CASSPIRGYEKLFF. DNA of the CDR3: TGTGCCAGCAGTCCTATCAGGGGGTATGAAAAACTGTTTTTT.